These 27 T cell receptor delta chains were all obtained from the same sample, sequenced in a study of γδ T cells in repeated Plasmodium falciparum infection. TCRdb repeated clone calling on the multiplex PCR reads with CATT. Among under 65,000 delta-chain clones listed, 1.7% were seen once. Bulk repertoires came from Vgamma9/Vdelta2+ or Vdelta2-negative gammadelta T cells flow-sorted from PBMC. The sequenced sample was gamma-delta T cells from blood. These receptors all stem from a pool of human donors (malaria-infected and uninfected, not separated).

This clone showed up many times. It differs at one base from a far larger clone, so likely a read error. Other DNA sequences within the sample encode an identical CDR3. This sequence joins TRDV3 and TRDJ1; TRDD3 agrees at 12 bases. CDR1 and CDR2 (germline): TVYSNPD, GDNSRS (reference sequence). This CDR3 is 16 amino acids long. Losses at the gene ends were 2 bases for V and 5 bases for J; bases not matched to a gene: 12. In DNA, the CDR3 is TGTGCCTTTTTTATGACTCTACTGGGGGATACTGATAAACTCATCTTT. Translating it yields CAFFMTLLGDTDKLIF.

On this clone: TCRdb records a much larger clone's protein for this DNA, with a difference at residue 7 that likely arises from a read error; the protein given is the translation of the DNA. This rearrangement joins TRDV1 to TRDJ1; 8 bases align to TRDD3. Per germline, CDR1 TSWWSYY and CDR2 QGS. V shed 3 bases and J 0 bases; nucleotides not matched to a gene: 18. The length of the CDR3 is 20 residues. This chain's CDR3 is CALGDPNWGQPRGYTDKLIF. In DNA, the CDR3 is TGTGCTCTTGGGGACCCAAACTGGGGGCAACCCCGGGGGTACACCGATAAACTCATCTTT.

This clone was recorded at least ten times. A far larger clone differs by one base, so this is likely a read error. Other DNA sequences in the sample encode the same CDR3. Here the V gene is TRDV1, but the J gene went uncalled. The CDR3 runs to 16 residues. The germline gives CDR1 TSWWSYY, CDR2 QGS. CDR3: CALLTATRSSADKLIF. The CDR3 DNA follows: TGTGCTCTTCTGACCGCAACAAGGAGTTCGGCCGATAAGCTCATCTTT.

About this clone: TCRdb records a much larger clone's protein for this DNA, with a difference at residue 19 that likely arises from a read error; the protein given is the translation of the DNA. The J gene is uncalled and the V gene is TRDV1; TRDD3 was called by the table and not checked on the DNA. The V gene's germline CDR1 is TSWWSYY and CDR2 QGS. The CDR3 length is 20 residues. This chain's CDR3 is CALGEPLPTPLGGNTDKLTF. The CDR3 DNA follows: TGTGCTCTTGGGGAACCACTTCCTACTCCGCTGGGGGGAAACACCGATAAACTCACCTTT.

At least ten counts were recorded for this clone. The CDR3 region has the DNA TGTGCTCTTGGGGAACCGCGTCGTGTCACATACCCGTACTGGGGGATACCGATTAAACTCATCTTT. Residues: CALGEPRRVTYPYWGIPIKLIF. V is TRDV1 and J is TRDJ1, with TRDD3 matching 12 bases. V lost 1 base to trimming and J lost 7 bases; unmatched junction nucleotides: 25. The CDR3 sequence is 22 residues long. Germline lookup yields CDR1 TSWWSYY and CDR2 QGS.

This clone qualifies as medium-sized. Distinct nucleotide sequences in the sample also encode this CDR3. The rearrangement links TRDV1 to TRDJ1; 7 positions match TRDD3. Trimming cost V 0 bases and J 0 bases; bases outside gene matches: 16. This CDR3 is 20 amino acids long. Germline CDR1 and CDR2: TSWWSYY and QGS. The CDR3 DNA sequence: TGTGCTCTTGGGGAACTAGGGGGGATCACCCATCTAATGTACACCGATAAACTCATCTTT. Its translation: CALGELGGITHLMYTDKLIF.

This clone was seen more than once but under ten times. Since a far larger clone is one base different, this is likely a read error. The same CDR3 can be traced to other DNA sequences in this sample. The CDR3 region is CALGERPYLPTGGYFSWDTRQMFF. The CDR3 DNA sequence: TGTGCTCTTGGGGAAAGGCCCTACCTTCCAACTGGGGGGTACTTCTCCTGGGACACCCGACAGATGTTTTTC. This chain connects TRDV1 to TRDJ3, with TRDD3 matching 8 bases. TCRdb supplies no J gene; here it was assigned by aligning the nucleotide sequence to germline. There are 24 residues in the CDR3. Germline V gene sequence: CDR1 TSWWSYY, CDR2 QGS. Trimming cost V 2 bases and J 0 bases; bases outside gene matches: 21.

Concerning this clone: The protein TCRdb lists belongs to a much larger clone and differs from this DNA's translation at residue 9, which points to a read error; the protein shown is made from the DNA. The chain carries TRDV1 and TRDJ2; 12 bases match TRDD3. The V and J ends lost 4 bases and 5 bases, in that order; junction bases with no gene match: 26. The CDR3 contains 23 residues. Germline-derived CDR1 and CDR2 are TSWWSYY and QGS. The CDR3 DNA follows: TGTGCTCTTGGGGCCTTCAAACCTGCACTGGGGGATACCCCTCCCCTCCTAACAGCACAACTCTTCTTT. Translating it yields CALGAFKPALGDTPPLLTAQLFF.

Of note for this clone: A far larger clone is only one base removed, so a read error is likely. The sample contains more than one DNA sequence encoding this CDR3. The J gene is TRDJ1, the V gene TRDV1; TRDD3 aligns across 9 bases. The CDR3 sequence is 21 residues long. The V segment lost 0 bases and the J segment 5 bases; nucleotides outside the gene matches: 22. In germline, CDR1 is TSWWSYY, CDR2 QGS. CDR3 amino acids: CALGELIPLGRCTGGPDKLIF. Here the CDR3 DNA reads TGTGCTCTTGGGGAACTCATCCCTTTGGGACGCTGTACTGGGGGACCTGATAAACTCATCTTT.

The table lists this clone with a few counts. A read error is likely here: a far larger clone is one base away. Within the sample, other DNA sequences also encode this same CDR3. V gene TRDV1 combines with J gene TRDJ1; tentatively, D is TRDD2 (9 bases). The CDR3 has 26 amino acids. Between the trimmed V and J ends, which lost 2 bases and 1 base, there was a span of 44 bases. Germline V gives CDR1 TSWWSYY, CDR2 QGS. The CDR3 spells CALGEAGPSYGRSTGGPRWVTDKLIF. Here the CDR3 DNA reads TGTGCTCTTGGGGAAGCGGGGCCTTCCTACGGGAGGAGTACTGGGGGGCCCCGTTGGGTCACCGATAAACTCATCTTT.

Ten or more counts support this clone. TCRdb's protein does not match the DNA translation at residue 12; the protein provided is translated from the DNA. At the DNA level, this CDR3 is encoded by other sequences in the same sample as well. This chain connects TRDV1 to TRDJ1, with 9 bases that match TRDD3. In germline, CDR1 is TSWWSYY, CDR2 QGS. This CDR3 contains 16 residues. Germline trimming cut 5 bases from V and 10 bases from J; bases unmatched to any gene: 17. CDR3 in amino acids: CALGTYGLGEMFGLIF. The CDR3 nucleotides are TGTGCTCTTGGGACCTATGGACTGGGGGAAATGTTTGGACTCATCTTT.

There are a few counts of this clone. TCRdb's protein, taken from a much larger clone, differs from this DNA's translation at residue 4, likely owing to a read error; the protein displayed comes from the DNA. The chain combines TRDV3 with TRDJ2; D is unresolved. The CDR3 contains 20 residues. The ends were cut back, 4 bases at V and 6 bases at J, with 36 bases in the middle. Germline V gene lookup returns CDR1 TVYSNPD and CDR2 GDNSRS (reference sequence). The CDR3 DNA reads TGTGCCTCCCATTCACCAACTGCTGGATTTATCAGAAGTCTGGCAGCACAACTCTTCTTT. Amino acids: CASHSPTAGFIRSLAAQLFF.

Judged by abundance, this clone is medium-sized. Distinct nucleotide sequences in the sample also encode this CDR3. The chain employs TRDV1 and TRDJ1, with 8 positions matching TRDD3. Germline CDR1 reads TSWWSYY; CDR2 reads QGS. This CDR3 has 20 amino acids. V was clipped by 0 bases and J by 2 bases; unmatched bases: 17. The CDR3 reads CALGELNPNYWGWRTDKLIF. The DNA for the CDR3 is TGTGCTCTTGGGGAACTAAATCCCAACTACTGGGGGTGGAGAACCGATAAACTCATCTTT.

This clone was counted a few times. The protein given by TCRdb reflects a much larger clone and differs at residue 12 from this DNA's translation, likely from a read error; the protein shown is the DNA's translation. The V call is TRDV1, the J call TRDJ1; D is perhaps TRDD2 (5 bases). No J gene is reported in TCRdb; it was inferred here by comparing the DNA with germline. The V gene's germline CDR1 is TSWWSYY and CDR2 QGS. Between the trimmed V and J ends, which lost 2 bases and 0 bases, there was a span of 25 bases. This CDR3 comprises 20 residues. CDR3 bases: TGTGCTCTTGGGGAATTACCTACCCCTTTGCCTCCGGCCTACACCGATAAACTCATCTTT. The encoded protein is CALGELPTPLPPAYTDKLIF.

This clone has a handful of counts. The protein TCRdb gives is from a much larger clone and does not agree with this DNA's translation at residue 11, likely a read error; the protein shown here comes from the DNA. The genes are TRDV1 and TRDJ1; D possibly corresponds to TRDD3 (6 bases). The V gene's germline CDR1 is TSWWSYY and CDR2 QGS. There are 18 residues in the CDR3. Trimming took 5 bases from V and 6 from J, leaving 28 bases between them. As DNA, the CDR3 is TGTGCTCTTGGGAAACGGGGGGGGAGAAGGGGATCCCCAAATAAACTCATCTTT. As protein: CALGKRGGRRGSPNKLIF.

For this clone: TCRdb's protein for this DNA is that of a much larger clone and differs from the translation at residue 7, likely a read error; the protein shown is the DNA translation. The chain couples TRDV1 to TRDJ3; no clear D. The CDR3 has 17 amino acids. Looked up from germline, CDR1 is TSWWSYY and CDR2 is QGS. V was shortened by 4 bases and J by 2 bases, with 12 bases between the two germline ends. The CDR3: CALGVNQRPWDTRQMFF. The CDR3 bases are TGTGCTCTTGGGGTAAACCAAAGGCCCTGGGACACCCGACAGATGTTTTTC.

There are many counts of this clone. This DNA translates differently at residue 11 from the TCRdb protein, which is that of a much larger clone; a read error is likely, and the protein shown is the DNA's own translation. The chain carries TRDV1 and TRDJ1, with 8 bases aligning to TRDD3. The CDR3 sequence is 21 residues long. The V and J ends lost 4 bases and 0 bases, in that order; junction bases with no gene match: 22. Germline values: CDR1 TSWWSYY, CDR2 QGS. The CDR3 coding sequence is TGTGCTCTTGGGGCGTACCTCCCGTCCTACGGCCTCTGGGGGAACACCGATAAACTCATCTTT. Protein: CALGAYLPSYGLWGNTDKLIF.

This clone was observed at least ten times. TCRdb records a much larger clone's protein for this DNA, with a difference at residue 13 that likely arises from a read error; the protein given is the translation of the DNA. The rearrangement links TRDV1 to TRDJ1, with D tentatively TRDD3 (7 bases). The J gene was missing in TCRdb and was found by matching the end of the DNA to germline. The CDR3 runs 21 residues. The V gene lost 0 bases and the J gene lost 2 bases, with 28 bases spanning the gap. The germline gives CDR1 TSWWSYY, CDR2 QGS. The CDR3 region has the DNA TGTGCTCTTGGGGAACTCCCCTCCGGGGGATTTCCTTCCCTTTTGACCGATAAACTCATCTTT. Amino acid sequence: CALGELPSGGFPSLLTDKLIF.

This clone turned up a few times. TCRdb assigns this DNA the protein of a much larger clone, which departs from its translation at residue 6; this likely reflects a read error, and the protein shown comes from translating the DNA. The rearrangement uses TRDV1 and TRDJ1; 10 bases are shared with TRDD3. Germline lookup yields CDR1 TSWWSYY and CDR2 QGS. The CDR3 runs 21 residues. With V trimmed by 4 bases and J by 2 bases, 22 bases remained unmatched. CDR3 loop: CALGAQSYVGGGYSETDKLIF. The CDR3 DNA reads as TGTGCTCTTGGGGCCCAGTCCTACGTTGGTGGGGGATACTCAGAAACCGATAAACTCATCTTT.

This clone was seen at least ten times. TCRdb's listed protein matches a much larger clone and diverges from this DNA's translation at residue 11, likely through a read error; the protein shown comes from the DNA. The CDR3, as DNA: TGTGCCTGTGACACTGCTATTACTGGGGGACACATGTACACCGATAAACTCATCTTT. Its protein product is CACDTAITGGHMYTDKLIF. The rearrangement joins TRDV2 to TRDJ1, with 9 nucleotides matching TRDD3. CDR1 and CDR2 (germline): GEAIGNYY, EKD. The CDR3 is made up of 19 amino acids. V lost 1 base, J lost 0 bases, and 14 bases stayed unmatched.

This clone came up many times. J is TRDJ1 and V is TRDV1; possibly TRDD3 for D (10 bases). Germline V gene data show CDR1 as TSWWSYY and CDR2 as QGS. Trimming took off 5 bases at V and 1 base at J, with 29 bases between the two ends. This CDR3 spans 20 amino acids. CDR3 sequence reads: CALGKPSYFRGIRSTDKLIF. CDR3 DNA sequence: TGTGCTCTTGGGAAACCTTCCTACTTCAGGGGGATACGAAGCACCGATAAACTCATCTTT.

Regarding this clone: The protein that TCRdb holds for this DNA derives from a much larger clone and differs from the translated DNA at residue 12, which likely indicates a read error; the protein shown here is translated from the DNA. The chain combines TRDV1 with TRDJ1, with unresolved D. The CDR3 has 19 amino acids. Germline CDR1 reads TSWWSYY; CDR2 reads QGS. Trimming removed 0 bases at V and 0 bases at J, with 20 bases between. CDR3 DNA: TGTGCTCTTGGGGAACTGCCGGTCTACGGTTTCTGGAACACCGATAAACTCATCTTT. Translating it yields CALGELPVYGFWNTDKLIF.

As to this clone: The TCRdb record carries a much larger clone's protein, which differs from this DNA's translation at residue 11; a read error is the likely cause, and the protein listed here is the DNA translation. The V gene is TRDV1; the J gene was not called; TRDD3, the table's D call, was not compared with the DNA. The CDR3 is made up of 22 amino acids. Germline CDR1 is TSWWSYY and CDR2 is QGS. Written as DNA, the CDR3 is TGTGCTCTTGGGGAACCTCGGAGAAGAGATATGCGGACACCATTCCACAGCGATAAAGTCATCTTT. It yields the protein CALGEPRRRDMRTPFHSDKVIF.

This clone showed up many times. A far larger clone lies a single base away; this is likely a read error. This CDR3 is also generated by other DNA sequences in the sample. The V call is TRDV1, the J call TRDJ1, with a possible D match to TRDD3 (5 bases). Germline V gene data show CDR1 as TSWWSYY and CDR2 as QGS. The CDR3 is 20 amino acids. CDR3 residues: CALGELVSWNPRGYTDKLIF. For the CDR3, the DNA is TGTGCTCTTGGAGAACTAGTTTCATGGAACCCGAGGGGGTACACCGATAAACTCATCTTT.

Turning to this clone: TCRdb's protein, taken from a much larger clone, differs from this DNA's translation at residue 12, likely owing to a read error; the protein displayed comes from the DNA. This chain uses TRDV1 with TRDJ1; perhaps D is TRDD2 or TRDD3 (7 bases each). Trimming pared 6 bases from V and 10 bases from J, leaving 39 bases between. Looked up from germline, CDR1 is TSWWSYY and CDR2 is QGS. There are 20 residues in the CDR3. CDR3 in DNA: TGTGCTCTTGGCCCTATCCCTTCCTCACTACTGAGGGATACTTCGGCGCCACTCATCTTT. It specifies CALGPIPSSLLRDTSAPLIF.

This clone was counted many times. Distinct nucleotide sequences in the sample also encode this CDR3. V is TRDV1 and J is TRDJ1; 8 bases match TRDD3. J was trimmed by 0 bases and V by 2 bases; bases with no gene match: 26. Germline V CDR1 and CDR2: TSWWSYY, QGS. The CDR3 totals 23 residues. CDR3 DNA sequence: TGTGCTCTTGGGGAAAAATCGACGTTCGGTCCGCTACTGGGGGCCAAATACACCGATAAACTCATCTTT. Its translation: CALGEKSTFGPLLGAKYTDKLIF.

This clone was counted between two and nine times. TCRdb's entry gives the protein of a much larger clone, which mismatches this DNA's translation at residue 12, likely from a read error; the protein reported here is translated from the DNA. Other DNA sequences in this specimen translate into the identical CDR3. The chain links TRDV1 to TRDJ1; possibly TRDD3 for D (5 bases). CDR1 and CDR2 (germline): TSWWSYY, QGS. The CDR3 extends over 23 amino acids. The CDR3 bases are TGTGCCCTTGGGGAACTAATAACAAAGTTTAGTTTCCCCGAGGGGCCATACACCGATAAACTCATCTTT. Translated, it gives CALGELITKFSFPEGPYTDKLIF.